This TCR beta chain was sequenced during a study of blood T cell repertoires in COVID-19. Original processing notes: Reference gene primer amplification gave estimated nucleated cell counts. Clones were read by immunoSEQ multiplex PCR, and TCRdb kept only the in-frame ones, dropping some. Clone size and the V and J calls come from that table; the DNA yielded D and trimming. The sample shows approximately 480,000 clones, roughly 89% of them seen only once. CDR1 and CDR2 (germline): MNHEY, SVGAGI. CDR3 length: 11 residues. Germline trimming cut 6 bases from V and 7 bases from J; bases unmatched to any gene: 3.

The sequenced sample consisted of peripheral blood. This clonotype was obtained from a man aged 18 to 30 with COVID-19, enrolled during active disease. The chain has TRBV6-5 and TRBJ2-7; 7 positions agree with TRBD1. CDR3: CASSQGQEQYF. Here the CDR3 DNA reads TGTGCCAGCAGCCAGGGACAGGAGCAGTACTTC.